These 26 T cell receptor beta chains share one sample of origin, sequenced in a study of cytotoxic CD8 clonotypes in ibrutinib-treated CLL. Repertoires were generated with immunoSEQ multiplex PCR, while TCRdb's copy carries only in-frame clones and drops some. Among about 180,000 clones, more than 80% were seen once, and the ten largest hold about 4.5%. Specimen: PBMCs, collected after 24 months of ibrutinib treatment. The receptor source for this set is a human donor with chronic lymphocytic leukemia.

This clone was seen once. The V and J genes are TRBV7-2 and TRBJ1-3; D is ambiguous. This CDR3 comprises 16 residues. Germline V gene data show CDR1 as SGHTA and CDR2 as FQGNSA. V was shortened by 0 bases and J by 0 bases, with 9 bases between the two germline ends. CDR3 DNA: TGTGCCAGCAGCTTAGCGGTAACAGCCTCTGGAAACACCATATATTTT. Translated, it gives CASSLAVTASGNTIYF. The entire variable domain, with the rest obtained from reference TRBV7-2 and TRBJ1-3, is as follows: GAGVSQSPSNKVTEKGKDVELRCDPISGHTALYWYRQSLGQGLEFLIYFQGNSAPDKSGLPSDRFSAERTGGSVSTLTIQRTQQEDSAVYLCASSLAVTASGNTIYFGEGSWLTVV.

A single count supports this clone. At one of its ends the junction is not consistent with the germline gene, which may arise from a read error. The rearrangement links TRBV10-3 to TRBJ2-7; 10 bases agree with TRBD2. CDR1 is ENHRY, CDR2 SYGVKD, per germline. The CDR3 extends over 14 amino acids. CDR3 bases: TGTGCCAGCAGTCTAGCGGGGGTCTCCTACGAGCAGTACTTC. It codes for CASSLAGVSYEQYF.

The CDR3 coding sequence is TGTGCCAGCAGTGAATTCTCCCCCCATCAGCCCCAGCATTTT. It encodes CASSEFSPHQPQHF. This chain joins TRBV27 and TRBJ1-5; the D is unclear. The CDR3 totals 14 residues. Trimming shortened V by 5 bases and J by 5 bases, and 13 bases separated the two germline ends. The V gene's germline CDR1 is MNHEY and CDR2 SMNVEV (reference sequence).

Here the CDR3 reads CASSPRDSGSEQYF. The CDR3, as DNA: TGTGCCAGTAGTCCTCGGGACAGTGGATCCGAGCAGTACTTC. This chain uses TRBV19 with TRBJ2-7, with 7 bases that match TRBD1. J was trimmed by 6 bases and V by 5 bases; bases with no gene match: 10. This CDR3 has 14 amino acids. Per germline, CDR1 LNHDA and CDR2 SQIVND (reference sequence).

The V and J genes are TRBV27 and TRBJ2-7; TRBD2 might be the D (5 bases). Germline CDR1 MNHEY, CDR2 SMNVEV (reference sequence). Trimming took 7 bases from V and 4 from J, leaving 20 bases between them. The CDR3 sequence is 15 residues long. The CDR3 reads CASNGLGTSVYEQYF. The CDR3 DNA reads TGTGCCAGCAACGGACTCGGCACGTCCGTATACGAGCAGTACTTC.

The chain has TRBV5-1 and TRBJ2-3; TRBD1 or TRBD2 may be the D gene (5 bases each). The V gene's germline CDR1 is SGHRS and CDR2 YFSETQ. V was cut by 4 bases and J by 3 bases, with 18 bases left in between. The CDR3 length is 16 residues. CDR3 DNA sequence: TGCGCCAGCAGCGAGTGGGACGACTCGGGAACAGATACGCAGTATTTT. It specifies CASSEWDDSGTDTQYF.

In this sample, this clone turned up once. The chain has TRBV5-6 and TRBJ1-6; D possibly corresponds to TRBD1 (5 bases). Germline V gives CDR1 SGHDT, CDR2 YYEEEE. The CDR3 spans 15 residues. Trimming shortened V by 0 bases and J by 8 bases, and 12 bases separated the two germline ends. CDR3 sequence reads: CASSLDGTPYSPLHF. The CDR3 region has the DNA TGTGCCAGCAGCTTGGATGGGACGCCTTATTCACCCCTCCACTTT.

The chain recombines TRBV7-2 with TRBJ1-5; tentative D call: TRBD1 (5 bases). This CDR3 is built from 15 residues. Trimming took 2 bases from V and 4 from J, leaving 12 bases between them. Germline values: CDR1 SGHTA, CDR2 FQGNSA. This CDR3 reads CASSLFRQLNQPQHF. As DNA, the CDR3 is TGTGCCAGCAGCTTATTTCGACAGCTGAATCAGCCCCAGCATTTT.

The rearrangement uses TRBV30 and TRBJ2-7; D uncertain. Germline V gene data show CDR1 as GTSNPN and CDR2 as SVGIG (reference sequence). Trimming took 3 bases from V and 3 from J, leaving 6 bases between them. The CDR3 length is 11 residues. The DNA of the CDR3 is TGTGCCTGGAGAGACGTCTACGAGCAGTACTTC. Amino acids: CAWRDVYEQYF.

The chain combines TRBV9 with TRBJ2-2; perhaps D is TRBD1 or TRBD2 (5 bases each). The germline gives CDR1 SGDLS, CDR2 YYNGEE. The CDR3 covers 14 residues. Trimming pared 0 bases from V and 8 bases from J, leaving 11 bases between. DNA for the CDR3: TGTGCCAGCAGCGTAGAACCGGGGCAAGGGGAGCTGTTTTTT. Translating it yields CASSVEPGQGELFF.

The chain combines TRBV4-2 with TRBJ1-4, with D possibly TRBD1 on 5 matching bases. The CDR3 runs to 14 residues. The germline V gene has CDR1 LGHNA and CDR2 YNFKEQ. Deletions cut 4 bases from V and 7 bases from J, with 13 bases between. CDR3 nucleotide sequence: TGTGCCAGCAGCCCCGGGACCGCCGGTGAAAAACTGTTTTTT. Protein product: CASSPGTAGEKLFF.

The rearrangement joins TRBV5-1 to TRBJ1-5, with TRBD1 matching over 7 bases. Germline loops: CDR1 SGHRS, CDR2 YFSETQ. This CDR3 has 14 residues. The V segment lost 0 bases and the J segment 6 bases; nucleotides outside the gene matches: 3. CDR3 sequence: CASSLDGTVQPQHF. The CDR3 DNA reads TGCGCCAGCAGCTTGGACGGGACAGTTCAGCCCCAGCATTTT.

As to this clone: This sample includes further DNA sequences coding for the same CDR3. The genes are TRBV7-2 and TRBJ1-5, with D perhaps matching TRBD1 (6 bases). The CDR3 totals 15 residues. The V and J ends lost 5 bases and 0 bases respectively, with 11 bases between them. Looked up from germline, CDR1 is SGHTA and CDR2 is FQGNSA. The CDR3 nucleotides read TGTGCCAGCAGCAGGACAGACTATAGCAATCAGCCCCAGCATTTT. It yields the protein CASSRTDYSNQPQHF.

This clone is a singleton in its sample. Here the CDR3 DNA reads TGCGCCAGCAGCCCACAATTACAGGGGAACACTGAAGCTTTCTTT. It specifies CASSPQLQGNTEAFF. The V and J genes are TRBV4-3 and TRBJ1-1; the D gene is possibly TRBD1 (6 bases). V shed 4 bases and J shed 1 base, with 13 bases lying between them. Germline CDR1 LGHNA, CDR2 YSLEER. This CDR3 has 15 residues.

The chain is built from TRBV28 and TRBJ1-5; D remains unclear. Germline V gives CDR1 MDHEN, CDR2 SYDVKM. The CDR3 spans 14 residues. V gave up 6 bases and J gave up 2 bases, with 11 bases separating them. The CDR3 bases are TGTGCCAGCAGAACCGCTAGGGGCAATCAGCCCCAGCATTTT. The encoded protein is CASRTARGNQPQHF.

V gene TRBV5-6 combines with J gene TRBJ1-5; D not certain. This CDR3 is 13 amino acids long. V dropped 3 bases and J dropped 1 base, with 5 bases sitting between them. Germline-derived CDR1 and CDR2 are SGHDT and YYEEEE. The CDR3 loop is CASSYYSNQPQHF. The CDR3, as DNA: TGTGCCAGCAGCTACTACAGCAATCAGCCCCAGCATTTT.

CDR3 bases: TGTGCCAGCAGCTTAAGTCTGTCTGGGGCCAACGTCCTGACTTTC. Its protein product is CASSLSLSGANVLTF. This chain connects TRBV11-2 to TRBJ2-6; D remains unclear. CDR3 size: 15 residues. Germline CDR1 reads SGHAT; CDR2 reads FQNNGV. Trimming left V 2 bases short and J 1 base short, with 6 bases between.

V and J are TRBV5-8 and TRBJ1-6; a weak D match, TRBD1 (5 bases). The V and J ends lost 0 bases and 4 bases respectively, with 11 bases between them. Looked up from germline, CDR1 is SGHTS and CDR2 is YDEGEE. The CDR3 length is 16 residues. CDR3 sequence reads: CASSLGSGTYNSPLHF. CDR3 in DNA: TGTGCCAGCAGCTTGGGCTCAGGGACTTATAATTCACCCCTCCACTTT.

The chain recombines TRBV6-5 with TRBJ1-1; no clear D. Germline V gives CDR1 MNHEY, CDR2 SVGAGI. The length of the CDR3 is 14 residues. V lost 5 bases to trimming and J lost 4 bases, with 14 bases between them. The chain's CDR3 is CASSNHLGRTEAFF. CDR3 nucleotides: TGTGCCAGCAGTAACCACCTCGGACGCACTGAAGCTTTCTTT.

J is TRBJ2-3 and V is TRBV15, with D maybe TRBD2 (5 bases). CDR3 size: 12 residues. Trimming cost V 0 bases and J 11 bases, with 9 bases left between them. Germline values: CDR1 LNHNV, CDR2 YYDKDF (reference sequence). CDR3 protein: CATSRELGEQYF. The CDR3 DNA follows: TGTGCCACCAGCAGAGAACTAGGCGAGCAGTATTTT.

The J gene is TRBJ1-1, the V gene TRBV30; D gene ambiguous. The CDR3 is 11 amino acids. The germline V gene encodes CDR1 GTSNPN and CDR2 SVGIG (reference sequence). The V gene lost 0 bases and the J gene lost 11 bases, with 10 bases spanning the gap. In DNA, the CDR3 is TGTGCCTGGAGTGTAGGAGGGTGGGCTTTCTTT. It is translated as CAWSVGGWAFF. Full variable domain (outside the CDR3, taken from reference TRBV30 and TRBJ1-1): SQTIHQWPATLVQPVGSPLSLECTVEGTSNPNLYWYRQAAGRGLQLLFYSVGIGQISSEVPQNLSASRPQDRQFILSSKKLLLSDSGFYLCAWSVGGWAFFGQGTRLTVV.

The J gene is TRBJ1-3, the V gene TRBV6-1; no firm D call. In germline, CDR1 is MNHNS, CDR2 SASEGT. The CDR3 covers 13 residues. Trimming shortened V by 3 bases and J by 3 bases, and 6 bases separated the two germline ends. DNA of the CDR3: TGTGCCAGCAGTGACGGAGTTGGAAACACCATATATTTT. Translating gives CASSDGVGNTIYF.

The V call is TRBV7-9, the J call TRBJ2-3; 7 bases line up with TRBD2. The CDR3 spans 14 residues. Germline V gives CDR1 SEHNR, CDR2 FQNEAQ (reference sequence). The J segment lost 5 bases and the V segment lost 2 bases, leaving 4 bases of the junction unmatched. This CDR3 reads CASSLNAGVDTQYF. CDR3 sequence (DNA): TGTGCCAGCAGCTTAAATGCGGGAGTAGATACGCAGTATTTT.

This clone was recorded once. The V call is TRBV6-6, the J call TRBJ2-7; D is undetermined. The V and J ends lost 0 bases and 2 bases respectively, with 14 bases between them. Germline V gene lookup returns CDR1 MNHNY and CDR2 SVGAGI (reference sequence). The CDR3 has 16 residues. CDR3 residues: CASSYSLGMVAYEQYF. CDR3 coding DNA: TGTGCCAGCAGTTACTCGTTGGGGATGGTGGCCTACGAGCAGTACTTC.

This clone was seen a handful of times. The chain carries TRBV6-1 and TRBJ2-3; D is unclear. Per the germline V gene, CDR1 is MNHNS and CDR2 is SASEGT. This CDR3 is 15 amino acids long. Between the trimmed V and J ends, which lost 1 base and 6 bases, there was a span of 14 bases. The CDR3 sequence: CASSEDRSSRDTQYF. The CDR3 DNA sequence: TGTGCCAGCAGTGAAGACCGGTCGAGCAGGGATACGCAGTATTTT.

This clone was picked up a small number of times. The CDR3 DNA sequence: TGTGCCAGCAGCTCCCCGGGGGGCATGTATGGCTACACCTTC. This codes for CASSSPGGMYGYTF. V gene TRBV28 combines with J gene TRBJ1-2; tentative D call: TRBD1 (6 bases). Germline assignment: CDR1 MDHEN and CDR2 SYDVKM. Trimming stripped 6 bases from V and 5 bases from J, with 16 bases between. This CDR3 has 14 residues.